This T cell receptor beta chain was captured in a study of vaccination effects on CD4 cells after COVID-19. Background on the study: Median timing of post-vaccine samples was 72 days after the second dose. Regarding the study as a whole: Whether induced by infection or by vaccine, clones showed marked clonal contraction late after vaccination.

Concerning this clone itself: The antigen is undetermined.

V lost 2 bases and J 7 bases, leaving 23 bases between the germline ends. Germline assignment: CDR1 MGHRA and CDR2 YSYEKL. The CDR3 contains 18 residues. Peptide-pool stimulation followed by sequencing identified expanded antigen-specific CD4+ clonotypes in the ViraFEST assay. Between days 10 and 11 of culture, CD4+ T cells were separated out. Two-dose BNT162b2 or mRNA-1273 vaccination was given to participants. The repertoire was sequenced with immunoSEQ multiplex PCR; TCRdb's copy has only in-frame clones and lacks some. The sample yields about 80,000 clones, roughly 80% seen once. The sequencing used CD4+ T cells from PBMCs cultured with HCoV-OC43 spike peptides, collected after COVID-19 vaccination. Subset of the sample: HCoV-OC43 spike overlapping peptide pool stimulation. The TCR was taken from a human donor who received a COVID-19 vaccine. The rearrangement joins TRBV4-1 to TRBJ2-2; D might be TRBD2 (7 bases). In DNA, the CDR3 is TGCGCCAGCAGCCAAAGGAAAACAGGAGGGGGGGTCGACGGGGAGCTGTTTTTT. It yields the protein CASSQRKTGGGVDGELFF.